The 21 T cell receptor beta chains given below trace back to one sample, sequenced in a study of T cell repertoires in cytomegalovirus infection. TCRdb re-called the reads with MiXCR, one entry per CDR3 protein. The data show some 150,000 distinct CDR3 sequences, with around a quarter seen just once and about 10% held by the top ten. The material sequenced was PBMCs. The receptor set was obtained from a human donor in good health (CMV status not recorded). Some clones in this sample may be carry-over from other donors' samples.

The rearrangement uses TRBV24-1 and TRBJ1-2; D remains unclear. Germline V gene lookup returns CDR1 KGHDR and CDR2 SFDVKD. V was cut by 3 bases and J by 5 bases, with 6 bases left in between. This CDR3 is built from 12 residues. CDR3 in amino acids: CATSDPAYGYTF. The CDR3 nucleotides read TGTGCCACCAGTGATCCGGCTTATGGCTACACCTTC.

In nucleotides, the CDR3 is TGCAGCGTTGTACCAAGGGCTAACTATGGCTACACCTTC. This translates into CSVVPRANYGYTF. The chain combines TRBV29-1 with TRBJ1-2; D ambiguous. The CDR3 consists of 13 residues. With 4 bases removed from V and 0 bases from J, the gap between germline ends came to 9 bases. Germline CDR1 and CDR2: SQVTM and ANQGSEA.

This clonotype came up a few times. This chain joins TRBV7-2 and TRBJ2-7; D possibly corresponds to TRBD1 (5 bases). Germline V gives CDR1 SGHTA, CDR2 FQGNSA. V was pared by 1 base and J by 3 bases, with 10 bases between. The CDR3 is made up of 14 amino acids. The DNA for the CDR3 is TGTGCCAGCAGCTTAGTCACCAGGGACTACGAGCAGTACTTC. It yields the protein CASSLVTRDYEQYF.

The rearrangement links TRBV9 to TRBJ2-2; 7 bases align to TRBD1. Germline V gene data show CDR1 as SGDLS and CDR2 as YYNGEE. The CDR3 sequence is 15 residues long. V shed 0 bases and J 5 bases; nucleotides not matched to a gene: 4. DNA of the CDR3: TGTGCCAGCAGCGTAGGAGCAGGGGGTACCGGGGAGCTGTTTTTT. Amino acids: CASSVGAGGTGELFF.

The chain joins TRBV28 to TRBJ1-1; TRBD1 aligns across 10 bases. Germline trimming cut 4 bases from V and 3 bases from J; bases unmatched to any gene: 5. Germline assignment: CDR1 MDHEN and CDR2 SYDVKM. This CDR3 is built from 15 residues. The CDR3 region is CASSSPTGGHTEAFF. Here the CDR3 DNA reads TGTGCCAGCAGTTCCCCGACAGGGGGCCACACTGAAGCTTTCTTT. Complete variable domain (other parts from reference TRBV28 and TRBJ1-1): DVKVTQSSRYLVKRTGEKVFLECVQDMDHENMFWYRQDPGLGLRLIYFSYDVKMKEKGDIPEGYSVSREKKERFSLILESASTNQTSMYLCASSSPTGGHTEAFFGQGTRLTVV.

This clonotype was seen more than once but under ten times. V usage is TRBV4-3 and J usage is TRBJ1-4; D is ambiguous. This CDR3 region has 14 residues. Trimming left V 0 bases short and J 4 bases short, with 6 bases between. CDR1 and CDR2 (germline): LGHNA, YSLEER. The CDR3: CASSQDNLNEKLFF. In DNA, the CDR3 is TGCGCCAGCAGCCAAGACAATCTTAATGAAAAACTGTTTTTT.

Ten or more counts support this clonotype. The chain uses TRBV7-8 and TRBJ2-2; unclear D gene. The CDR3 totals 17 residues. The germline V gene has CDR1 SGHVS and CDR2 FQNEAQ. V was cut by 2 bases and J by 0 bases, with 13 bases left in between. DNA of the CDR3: TGTGCCAGCAGCTTAAAAGAAGGCACAGCGAACACCGGGGAGCTGTTTTTT. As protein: CASSLKEGTANTGELFF.

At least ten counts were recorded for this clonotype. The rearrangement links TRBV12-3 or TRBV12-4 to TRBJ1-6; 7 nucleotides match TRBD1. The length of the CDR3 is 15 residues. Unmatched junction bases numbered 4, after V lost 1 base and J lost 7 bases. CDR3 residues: CASSLDGTANSPLHF. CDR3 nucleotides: TGTGCCAGCAGTTTAGACGGGACAGCGAATTCACCCCTCCACTTT.

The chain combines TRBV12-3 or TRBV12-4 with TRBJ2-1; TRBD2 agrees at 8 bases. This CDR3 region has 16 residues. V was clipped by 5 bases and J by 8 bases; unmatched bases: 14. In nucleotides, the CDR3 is TGTGCCAGCAGTCTTATGTCGGGACTAGGGAGCTATGAGCAGTTCTTC. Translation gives CASSLMSGLGSYEQFF.

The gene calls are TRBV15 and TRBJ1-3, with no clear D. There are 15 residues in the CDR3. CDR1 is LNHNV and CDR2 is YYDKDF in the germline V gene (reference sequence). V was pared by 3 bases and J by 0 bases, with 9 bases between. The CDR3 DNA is TGTGCCACCAGCAGCGGCAGAAACTCTGGAAACACCATATATTTT. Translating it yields CATSSGRNSGNTIYF.

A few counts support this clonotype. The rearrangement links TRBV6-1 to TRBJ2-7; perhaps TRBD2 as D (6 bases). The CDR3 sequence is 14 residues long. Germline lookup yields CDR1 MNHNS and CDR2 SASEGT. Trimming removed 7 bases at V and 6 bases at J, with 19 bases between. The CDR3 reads CASTPVGGRGEQYF. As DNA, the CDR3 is TGTGCCAGCACCCCGGTCGGGGGAAGAGGCGAGCAGTACTTC.

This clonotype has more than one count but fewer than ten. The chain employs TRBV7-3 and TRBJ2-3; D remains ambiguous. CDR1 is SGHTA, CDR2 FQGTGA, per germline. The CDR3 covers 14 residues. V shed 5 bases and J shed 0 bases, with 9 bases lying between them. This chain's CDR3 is CASSESSSTDTQYF. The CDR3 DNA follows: TGTGCCAGCAGCGAAAGTTCTAGCACAGATACGCAGTATTTT.

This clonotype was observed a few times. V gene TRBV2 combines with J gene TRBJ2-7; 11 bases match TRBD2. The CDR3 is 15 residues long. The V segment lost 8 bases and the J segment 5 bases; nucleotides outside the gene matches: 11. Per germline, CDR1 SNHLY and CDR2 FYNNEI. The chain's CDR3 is CASGGLAVKRDEQYF. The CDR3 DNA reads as TGTGCCAGCGGGGGACTAGCGGTGAAACGTGACGAGCAGTACTTC. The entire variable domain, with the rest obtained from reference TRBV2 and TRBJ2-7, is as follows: EPEVTQTPSHQVTQMGQEVILRCVPISNHLYFYWYRQILGQKVEFLVSFYNNEISEKSEIFDDQFSVERPDGSNFTLKIRSTKLEDSAMYFCASGGLAVKRDEQYFGPGTRLTVT.

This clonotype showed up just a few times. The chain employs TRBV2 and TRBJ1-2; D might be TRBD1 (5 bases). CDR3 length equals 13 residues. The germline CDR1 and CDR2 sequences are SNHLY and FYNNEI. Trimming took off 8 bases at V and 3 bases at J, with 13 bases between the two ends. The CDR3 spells CASFRGVDYGYTF. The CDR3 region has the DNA TGTGCCAGCTTTCGGGGGGTAGACTATGGCTACACCTTC.

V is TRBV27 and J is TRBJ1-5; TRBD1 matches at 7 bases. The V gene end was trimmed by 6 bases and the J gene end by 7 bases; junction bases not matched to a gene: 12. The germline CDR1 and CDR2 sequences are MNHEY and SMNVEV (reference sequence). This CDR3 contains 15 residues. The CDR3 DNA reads TGTGCCAGCAGCCCCAGACAGGGTCATAGGCAGCCCCAGCATTTT. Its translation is CASSPRQGHRQPQHF.

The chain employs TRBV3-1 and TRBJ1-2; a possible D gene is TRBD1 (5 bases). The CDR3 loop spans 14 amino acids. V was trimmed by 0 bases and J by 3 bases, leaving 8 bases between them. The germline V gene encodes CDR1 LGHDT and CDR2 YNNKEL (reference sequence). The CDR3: CASSQEVQDYGYTF. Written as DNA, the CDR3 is TGTGCCAGCAGCCAAGAGGTACAGGACTATGGCTACACCTTC.

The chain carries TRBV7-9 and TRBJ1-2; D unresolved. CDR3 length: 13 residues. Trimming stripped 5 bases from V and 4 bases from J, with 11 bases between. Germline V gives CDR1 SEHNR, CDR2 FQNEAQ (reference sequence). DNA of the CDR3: TGTGCCAGCAGCGTAGGCCCTTTCTATGGCTACACCTTC. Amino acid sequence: CASSVGPFYGYTF.

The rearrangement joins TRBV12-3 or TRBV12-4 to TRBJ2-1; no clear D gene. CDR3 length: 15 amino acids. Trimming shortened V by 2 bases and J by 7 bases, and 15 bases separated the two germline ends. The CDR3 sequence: CASSLKAVRGNEQFF. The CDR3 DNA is TGTGCCAGCAGTTTAAAGGCGGTGAGAGGTAATGAGCAGTTCTTC.

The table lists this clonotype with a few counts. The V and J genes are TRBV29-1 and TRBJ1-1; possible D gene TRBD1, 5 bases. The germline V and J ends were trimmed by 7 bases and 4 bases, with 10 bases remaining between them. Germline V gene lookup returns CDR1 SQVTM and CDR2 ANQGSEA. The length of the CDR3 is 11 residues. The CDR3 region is CSGQPATEAFF. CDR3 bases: TGCAGCGGACAGCCCGCCACTGAAGCTTTCTTT.

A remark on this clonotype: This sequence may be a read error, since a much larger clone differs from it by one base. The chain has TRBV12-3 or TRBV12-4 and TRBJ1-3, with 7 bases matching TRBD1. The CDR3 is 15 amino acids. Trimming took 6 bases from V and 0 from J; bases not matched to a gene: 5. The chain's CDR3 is CASSLTGPSGNTIYF. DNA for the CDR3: TGTGCCAGCAGCCTGACAGGGCCCTCTGGAAACACCATATATTTT.

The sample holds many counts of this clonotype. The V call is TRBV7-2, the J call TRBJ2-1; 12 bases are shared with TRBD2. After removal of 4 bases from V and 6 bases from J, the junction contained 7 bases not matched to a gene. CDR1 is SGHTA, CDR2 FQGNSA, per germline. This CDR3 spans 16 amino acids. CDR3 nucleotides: TGTGCCAGCAGCTCGGACACTAGCGGGGGGCGCAATGAGCAGTTCTTC. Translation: CASSSDTSGGRNEQFF.